This TCR beta chain is from a study of glioma-infiltrating T cells after dendritic cell vaccination. Details on this clone: The antigen is undetermined.

Method: immunoSEQ multiplex PCR; TCRdb's copy keeps in-frame clones and lacks some. The table records 80,000 to 100,000 clones, 79% of them present only once. General study points: Survival was not directly related to TCR clonality in these patients.

Germline V gene data show CDR1 as LGHNT and CDR2 as FRNRAP. This CDR3 comprises 16 residues. V was pared by 7 bases and J by 1 base, with 11 bases of the junction left unmatched. The sample consisted of blood, taken before dendritic cell vaccination. This TCR was recovered from a human donor with glioblastoma. The chain carries TRBV12-5 and TRBJ2-3, with 7 bases aligning to TRBD2. CDR3 loop: CASVGGWGSGTDTQYF. CDR3 DNA sequence: TGTGCTAGTGTCGGGGGGTGGGGATCAGGCACAGATACGCAGTATTTT.